These 14 T cell receptor beta chains share one sample of origin, sequenced in a study of tumor-infiltrating lymphocytes in primary liver carcinoma. Synthesis of TCR beta cDNA was carried out from approximately 470 ng total RNA with a constant-region primer. Nested multiplex PCR, run for three rounds with slightly modified ARM-PCR, yielded TCR beta libraries. TRBV1-TRBV30 forward primers paired with a C-beta reverse primer drove the first two PCR rounds, approximately 11 cycles each. One entry per CDR3 protein, called by TCRdb with MiXCR from the multiplex PCR reads. The repertoire consists of roughly 180,000 distinct CDR3 sequences, with around 60% occurring once and the leading ten covering roughly 76%. Extraction also yielded germline DNA, while blood RNA was obtained from unsorted whole blood. The sample was peripheral blood. Every receptor here comes from a middle-aged man with primary liver carcinoma and hepatitis B virus infection.

This clonotype has a count of ten or more. This rearrangement joins TRBV29-1 to TRBJ2-7; D remains unclear. Trimming removed 6 bases at V and 7 bases at J, with 13 bases between. The CDR3 spans 11 residues. Germline V lookup: CDR1 SQVTM, CDR2 ANQGSEA. The CDR3 spells CSVAPGGEQYF. CDR3 in DNA: TGCAGCGTCGCCCCGGGTGGGGAGCAGTACTTC.

This clonotype occurred a few times. V usage is TRBV24-1 and J usage is TRBJ1-2; 9 bases match TRBD1. The trim removed 3 bases at V and 6 bases at J, leaving 10 bases unmatched. The CDR3 length is 16 residues. The V gene's germline CDR1 is KGHDR and CDR2 SFDVKD. CDR3: CATSDPITGGADGYTF. The CDR3 DNA sequence: TGTGCCACCAGTGATCCGATTACAGGGGGCGCAGATGGCTACACCTTC.

This clonotype was recorded only once. The junction departs from the called germline gene at one end, perhaps through a read error. V usage is TRBV10-3 and J usage is TRBJ2-1; D is perhaps TRBD1 or TRBD2 (6 bases each). Per germline, CDR1 ENHRY and CDR2 SYGVKD. The CDR3 has 13 residues. CDR3 sequence reads: CAATEGGYNKQFF. The CDR3 region has the DNA TGTGCCGCCACGGAGGGGGGTTACAATAAGCAGTTCTTC.

V and J are TRBV6-5 and TRBJ2-3; 7 bases match TRBD2. Germline V CDR1 and CDR2: MNHEY, SVGAGI. The V segment lost 7 bases and the J segment 11 bases; nucleotides outside the gene matches: 18. The CDR3 covers 15 residues. The CDR3 protein is CASTRSRLAVNMQYF. CDR3 coding DNA: TGTGCCAGCACCCGATCTCGACTAGCTGTGAACATGCAGTATTTT.

The chain uses TRBV12-3 or TRBV12-4 and TRBJ1-1; a possible D gene is TRBD1 (5 bases). Trimming left V 4 bases short and J 5 bases short, with 14 bases between. The CDR3 is made up of 14 amino acids. CDR3 bases: TGTGCCAGCAGTTCCCACGGGGGAGGGACTGAAGCTTTCTTT. Protein: CASSSHGGGTEAFF.

Notes on this clonotype: One end of the junction varies from germline; a read error may be responsible. V gene TRBV29-1 combines with J gene TRBJ2-3; 8 bases fit TRBD2. Germline V gene lookup returns CDR1 SQVTM and CDR2 ANQGSEA. The CDR3 is made up of 16 amino acids. CDR3 sequence (DNA): TGCAACGTTGAAGATCAGAGCGGGAGAAGTGCAGATACGCAGTATTTT. It encodes CNVEDQSGRSADTQYF.

The rearrangement uses TRBV5-5 and TRBJ2-1; D may correspond to TRBD1 or TRBD2 (5 bases each). The CDR3 loop spans 13 amino acids. With 3 bases removed from V and 9 bases from J, the gap between germline ends came to 13 bases. Germline CDR1 reads SGHKS; CDR2 reads YYEKEE (reference sequence). The CDR3 loop reads CASSWGSAGEQFF. Written as DNA, the CDR3 is TGTGCCAGCAGCTGGGGGAGTGCCGGTGAGCAGTTCTTC.

The V and J genes are TRBV5-6 and TRBJ2-5, with 8 bases aligning to TRBD1. Per germline, CDR1 SGHDT and CDR2 YYEEEE. The trim removed 2 bases at V and 4 bases at J, leaving 1 base unmatched. This CDR3 is built from 13 residues. The chain's CDR3 is CASSFRGPETQYF. For the CDR3, the DNA is TGTGCCAGCAGCTTCAGGGGGCCAGAGACCCAGTACTTC.

A note on this clonotype: One junction end disagrees with the germline gene, perhaps due to a read error. The V and J genes are TRBV11-2 and TRBJ2-1, with unresolved D. Per the germline V gene, CDR1 is SGHAT and CDR2 is FQNNGV. CDR3 length: 13 residues. The CDR3 sequence is CAISLSDYDEQFF. CDR3 bases: TGTGCCATCAGCTTATCTGATTACGATGAGCAGTTCTTC.

This chain connects TRBV7-9 to TRBJ2-3, with D possibly being TRBD1 (6 bases). The germline V gene has CDR1 SEHNR and CDR2 FQNEAQ (reference sequence). The CDR3 is 17 amino acids. The V and J ends lost 6 bases and 5 bases respectively, with 24 bases between them. The CDR3 here is CASSTPPGAVVEDTQYF. Written as DNA, the CDR3 is TGTGCCAGCAGTACTCCCCCAGGGGCCGTGGTGGAAGATACGCAGTATTTT.

As to this clonotype: The missing conserved phenylalanine or tryptophan at the end of this CDR3 makes a read error likely. The DNA is left out, because the CDR3 cannot be placed on it with certainty; the CDR3 is given as TCRdb lists it. This rearrangement joins TRBV11-1 to TRBJ2-2. Germline V gene sequence: CDR1 SGHAT, CDR2 FQDESV (reference sequence). Ends included, the CDR3 has 14 residues. The CDR3 protein is CASSLEGNTGELSI.

For this clonotype: Its ends do not fully match the called genes, so a read error is possible. The chain carries TRBV11-2 and TRBJ2-7, with TRBD1 as a possible D gene (5 bases). The CDR3 contains 14 residues. Germline CDR1 is SGHAT and CDR2 is FQNNGV. In nucleotides, the CDR3 is TGTGCCAGCAGCATCCTAGGGGTCTACAATGAGCAATACTTC. Translated: CASSILGVYNEQYF.

The CDR3 reads CASSYSADRPREKLFF. CDR3 sequence (DNA): TGTGCCAGCAGCTATTCCGCTGACAGGCCTAGGGAAAAACTGTTTTTT. The chain recombines TRBV5-6 with TRBJ1-4; D is possibly TRBD1 (6 bases). From germline, CDR1 is SGHDT and CDR2 YYEEEE. The length of the CDR3 is 16 residues. The V end was cut by 3 bases, the J end by 8 bases, with 20 bases between.

The V and J genes are TRBV10-3 and TRBJ2-3, with D perhaps TRBD2 (6 bases). Germline V CDR1 and CDR2: ENHRY, SYGVKD. V lost 0 bases to trimming and J lost 7 bases, with 20 bases between them. The CDR3 spans 17 residues. CDR3 region: CAISESQWGDTFYTQYF. The CDR3 DNA is TGTGCCATCAGTGAGTCCCAGTGGGGGGATACTTTCTATACGCAGTATTTT.